A single TCR beta chain is shown here with its context. This clone has only one observation. This clone's antigen is unknown. No clone much larger than this one lies a single base away; base qualities are absent. Whole blood was collected in K2EDTA tubes by collaborating institutions according to the institutions' own protocols. For TCRbeta analysis, collaborator samples were shipped as frozen whole blood, as isolated PBMCs, or as DNA extracted from either sample type. TCRbeta CDR3 regions were amplified from genomic DNA by means of the immunoSEQ Assay, a bias-controlled multiplex PCR. The authors' pipeline ran thus. The number of nucleated cells in each sample was estimated from the amplification of reference gene primers within the assay. To quantify the absolute abundance of each unique TCRbeta CDR3 rearrangement, sequence reads were collapsed and filtered. Productive Simpson clonality was computed per sample as the square root of Simpson's diversity index over productive rearrangements. TCRdb took over this immuneACCESS table, retaining in-frame rearrangements with V and J assigned. Such tables are incomplete; in checked studies, under half of the missing clones stem from an unresolved V gene, and the remainder is unexplained. Clonal size and the V and J genes are those of that table, whereas D and trimming came from the DNA. The sample has tens of thousands of clones on record, about 90% of them singletons. Jointly, the top ten make up roughly 4.3% of the sample.

This specimen comes from a study of blood T cell repertoires in COVID-19 (dated by TCRdb to 2018 to 2020). In the study overall: Collaborator samples came from the United States, Italy and Spain and covered acute and convalescent phases of COVID-19. The material from the prospective study consisted of cDNA or gDNA derived from T cells, B-cell-depleted T cells, or PBMCs. Deeply sampled blood TCRbeta repertoires from subjects exposed to, actively infected with, or recovered from COVID-19 were included in the dataset. The repertoires were made available in a free public database intended to serve as a resource for research on the immune response to SARS-CoV-2. Samples were obtained from the ongoing ImmuneRACE study (first 160 participants) and from 1,000 to 1,500 subjects provided by 6 global collaborators. Sample metadata almost always included a de-identified subject ID, COVID-19 status, age in years and sex. HLA class I and class II types, where available, came from metadata supplied by the sample provider rather than from assay-based typing. Overall study outcomes, separate from this receptor: How much clinical and demographic metadata was included differed by source and by participant, and the metadata was provided uncurated.

The germline V gene gives CDR1 as KGHSH and CDR2 as LQKENI. The CDR3 starts with the cysteine, ends with the phenylalanine, and has 12 residues. Only the CDR3 portion is preserved as DNA: 36 bases, with reading frame beginning at the first base. V gives up 3 bases and J gives up 3 bases, and the segment between their germline ends measures 5 bases. This sequence originates from a man aged 60-69 years with acute or convalescent COVID-19. This sequence uses TRBV18 and TRBJ1-1, with no confidently assigned D gene. Sequencing was carried out using peripheral blood. The DNA reads as follows: TGTGCCAGCTCACCTCAGGACACTGAAGCTTTCTTT. Its amino acids are CASSPQDTEAFF.